This entry lists 25 T cell receptor beta chains sequenced from one sample in a study of T-cell reconstitution after alpha-beta-depleted transplantation in children. Unique molecular identifiers were used to barcode this TCRbeta library. Each CDR3 protein gets one entry after TCRdb re-called the PCR reads with MiXCR. The data contain approximately 400,000 distinct CDR3 sequences, about a sixth of them seen just once; the ten biggest clones take up about 32%. The starting material was PBMCs, mostly from graft donor cells, obtained 360 days after TCRalphabeta/CD19-depleted stem cell transplant. These TCRs come from a boy younger than two who had a stem cell transplant for Wiskott-Aldrich syndrome, so the T cells may come from the graft donor.

Only a few counts were recorded for this clonotype. CDR3 coding DNA: TGTGCCAGCAGCAGCGTGGTGGGGGAGGATAAAGAGACCCAGTACTTC. Residues: CASSSVVGEDKETQYF. This chain uses TRBV7-8 with TRBJ2-5; perhaps TRBD2 as D (6 bases). Trimming took 5 bases from V and 3 from J, leaving 19 bases between them. The V gene's germline CDR1 is SGHVS and CDR2 FQNEAQ. The CDR3 has 16 residues.

The sample holds a few counts of this clonotype. The gene calls are TRBV4-3 and TRBJ2-1, with D possibly matching TRBD2 (6 bases). Germline CDR1 and CDR2: LGHNA and YSLEER. This CDR3 has 15 residues. Trimming shortened V by 0 bases and J by 6 bases, and 12 bases separated the two germline ends. CDR3 sequence (DNA): TGCGCCAGCAGCCAAGATCCGGGAGTTCCCAATGAGCAGTTCTTC. Protein sequence: CASSQDPGVPNEQFF.

The chain links TRBV5-1 to TRBJ1-2; perhaps TRBD1 as D (5 bases). From germline, CDR1 is SGHRS and CDR2 YFSETQ. The CDR3 consists of 13 residues. Between the trimmed V and J ends, which lost 0 bases and 7 bases, there was a span of 10 bases. CDR3 in amino acids: CASSLVGGTGYTF. For the CDR3, the DNA is TGCGCCAGCAGCTTGGTAGGAGGGACTGGCTACACCTTC.

The V call is TRBV6-2 or TRBV6-3, the J call TRBJ2-4; D gene uncertain. The germline V gene encodes CDR1 MNHEY and CDR2 SVGEGT. Deletions cut 0 bases from V and 0 bases from J, with 9 bases between. This CDR3 is built from 16 residues. As DNA, the CDR3 is TGTGCCAGCAGTTACTCGAGACCGCTAGCCAAAAACATTCAGTACTTC. Encoded protein: CASSYSRPLAKNIQYF.

This clonotype has more than one count but fewer than ten. This chain links TRBV28 with TRBJ2-2, with D uncertain. Germline-derived CDR1 and CDR2 are MDHEN and SYDVKM. The CDR3 consists of 11 residues. This CDR3 is CVSGRTGELFF. The CDR3 DNA reads TGTGTCTCAGGTAGAACCGGGGAGCTGTTTTTT.

This clonotype was observed a few times. The V and J genes are TRBV24-1 and TRBJ2-1; 8 bases align to TRBD2. Germline V CDR1 and CDR2: KGHDR, SFDVKD. J was trimmed by 1 base and V by 5 bases; bases with no gene match: 12. The CDR3 sequence is 18 residues long. The CDR3 sequence is CATSVRSGKGWSYNEQFF. CDR3 DNA sequence: TGTGCCACCAGTGTTCGTAGCGGGAAAGGCTGGTCCTACAATGAGCAGTTCTTC.

This clonotype was counted at least ten times. The rearrangement joins TRBV6-2 or TRBV6-3 to TRBJ2-7; 10 positions match TRBD2. CDR1 and CDR2 (germline): MNHEY, SVGEGT. This CDR3 is 15 amino acids long. Germline trimming cut 7 bases from V and 4 bases from J; bases unmatched to any gene: 10. This CDR3 is CASTLRLAGRYEQYF. CDR3 nucleotide sequence: TGTGCCAGCACCCTCCGACTAGCGGGCAGATACGAGCAGTACTTC.

The V and J genes are TRBV7-8 and TRBJ2-3, with a possible D match to TRBD1 (6 bases). Trimming removed 10 bases from V and 1 base from J, with 12 bases in between. The CDR3 sequence is 13 residues long. CDR1 and CDR2 from the germline V gene are SGHVS and FQNEAQ. The CDR3 sequence is CAMGPGGTDTQYF. The DNA for the CDR3 is TGTGCCATGGGCCCAGGGGGCACAGATACGCAGTATTTT.

This clonotype has at least ten counts. The chain couples TRBV20-1 to TRBJ2-3, with 7 bases aligning to TRBD1. Germline CDR1 and CDR2: DFQATT and SNEGSKA (reference sequence). This CDR3 region has 13 residues. The V gene end was trimmed by 5 bases and the J gene end by 8 bases; junction bases not matched to a gene: 10. The CDR3 DNA follows: TGCAGTGCTGGGACCGGGACAGTTGTTACGCAGTATTTT. It specifies CSAGTGTVVTQYF.

The rearrangement uses TRBV29-1 and TRBJ2-3; 16 nucleotides line up with TRBD2. CDR1 is SQVTM, CDR2 ANQGSEA, per germline. The ends lost 7 bases at V and 3 bases at J; junction bases unmatched: 4. The CDR3 totals 15 residues. The CDR3 protein is CSGGLAGGLTDTQYF. As DNA, the CDR3 is TGCAGCGGGGGACTAGCGGGGGGGCTGACAGATACGCAGTATTTT.

This chain joins TRBV5-1 and TRBJ2-1, with TRBD2 identical over 8 bases. V lost 0 bases, J lost 3 bases, and 5 bases stayed unmatched. Germline lookup yields CDR1 SGHRS and CDR2 YFSETQ. The CDR3 runs to 16 residues. The CDR3 nucleotides read TGCGCCAGCAGCTTGGTCCCCACTAGCGGCTACAATGAGCAGTTCTTC. This codes for CASSLVPTSGYNEQFF. Combining the CDR3 with reference TRBV5-1 and TRBJ2-1 gives the whole variable domain KAGVTQTPRYLIKTRGQQVTLSCSPISGHRSVSWYQQTPGQGLQFLFEYFSETQRNKGNFPGRFSGRQFSNSRSEMNVSTLELGDSALYLCASSLVPTSGYNEQFFGPGTRLTVL.

The chain combines TRBV5-1 with TRBJ2-6; 13 bases align to TRBD2. This CDR3 contains 17 residues. V lost 4 bases, J lost 0 bases, and 1 base stayed unmatched. Germline lookup yields CDR1 SGHRS and CDR2 YFSETQ. The CDR3 is CASSRTSGSSGANVLTF. The CDR3 DNA sequence: TGCGCCAGCAGCCGGACTAGCGGGAGCTCTGGGGCCAACGTCCTGACTTTC.

The table lists this clonotype with a few counts. In nucleotides, the CDR3 is TGTGCCAGCACCGGGGGCCAAGAGACCCAGTACTTC. Protein sequence: CASTGGQETQYF. The chain carries TRBV12-3 or TRBV12-4 and TRBJ2-5; D possibly corresponds to TRBD2 (6 bases). The CDR3 has 12 amino acids. The V end was cut by 7 bases, the J end by 1 base, with 7 bases between.

The chain recombines TRBV20-1 with TRBJ1-2, with D possibly TRBD1 on 6 matching bases. The V and J ends lost 3 bases and 2 bases respectively, with 13 bases between them. The CDR3 is 14 amino acids. CDR1 is DFQATT, CDR2 SNEGSKA, per germline (reference sequence). The CDR3 bases are TGCAGTGCTAGCCCGTTGACAGGCAACTATGGCTACACCTTC. This codes for CSASPLTGNYGYTF.

The chain employs TRBV11-2 and TRBJ1-1, with 7 nucleotides matching TRBD1. CDR3 size: 15 residues. Germline CDR1 and CDR2: SGHAT and FQNNGV. J gave up 3 bases and V 5 bases, and 9 bases lay outside the gene matches. This CDR3 is CASSQDRRWDTEAFF. In nucleotides, the CDR3 is TGTGCCAGCAGCCAGGACAGGCGGTGGGACACTGAAGCTTTCTTT.

This chain links TRBV12-5 with TRBJ2-3; 12 nucleotides match TRBD2. The J segment lost 8 bases and the V segment lost 2 bases, leaving 11 bases of the junction unmatched. The CDR3 covers 17 residues. The germline V gene encodes CDR1 LGHNT and CDR2 FRNRAP. The CDR3 protein is CASGLLPPGLAGATQYF. The CDR3 nucleotides read TGTGCTAGTGGTTTGCTCCCTCCGGGACTAGCGGGCGCTACGCAGTATTTT.

The V gene is TRBV28, the J gene TRBJ2-6; TRBD2 matches 12 bases. J lost 0 bases, V lost 10 bases, and 7 bases had no gene match. The CDR3 extends over 17 amino acids. The germline CDR1 and CDR2 sequences are MDHEN and SYDVKM. In DNA form, the CDR3 reads TGTGCCATCGGGACTAGCGGGCTCCGCTCTGGGGCCAACGTCCTGACTTTC. Its translation: CAIGTSGLRSGANVLTF.

This clonotype has at least ten counts. The chain joins TRBV10-3 to TRBJ2-5, with TRBD1 as a possible D gene (6 bases). The CDR3 is made up of 15 amino acids. Trimming cost V 4 bases and J 4 bases, with 16 bases left between them. CDR1 is ENHRY and CDR2 is SYGVKD in the germline V gene. CDR3 sequence reads: CAISAGHTSPETQYF. CDR3 coding DNA: TGTGCCATCAGTGCGGGACACACATCTCCAGAGACCCAGTACTTC.

This clonotype was seen a handful of times. The chain couples TRBV11-1 to TRBJ2-6, with TRBD2 as a possible D gene (5 bases). The CDR3 extends over 20 amino acids. Per the germline V gene, CDR1 is SGHAT and CDR2 is FQDESV (reference sequence). V lost 5 bases and J lost 0, with 23 bases in between. The CDR3 bases are TGTGCCAGCAGCCCCACACAATGGACTCATCCGAGCTCTGGGGCCAACGTCCTGACTTTC. Encoded protein: CASSPTQWTHPSSGANVLTF.

This clonotype was counted a few times. The V call is TRBV5-1, the J call TRBJ2-2; possibly TRBD2 for D (5 bases). From germline, CDR1 is SGHRS and CDR2 YFSETQ. Trimming cost V 7 bases and J 5 bases, with 15 bases left between them. The CDR3 extends over 14 amino acids. The CDR3: CASDRGLATGELFF. The CDR3 DNA reads as TGCGCCAGCGACCGAGGACTCGCGACCGGGGAGCTGTTTTTT.

This clonotype was found a few times. The genes are TRBV7-6 and TRBJ1-5, with D unresolved. CDR1 SGHVS and CDR2 FNYEAQ come from the germline V gene. The CDR3 is 13 residues long. V was clipped by 2 bases and J by 5 bases, with 7 bases between them. The CDR3 loop reads CASSLHEDQPQHF. CDR3 coding DNA: TGTGCCAGCAGCTTACACGAGGATCAGCCCCAGCATTTT.

The V gene is TRBV29-1, the J gene TRBJ2-3, with D hard to call. CDR1 is SQVTM and CDR2 is ANQGSEA in the germline V gene. The CDR3 extends over 12 amino acids. The ends were cut back, 8 bases at V and 1 base at J, with 10 bases in the middle. The CDR3 bases are TGCAGCCTGTCGGGCGGCACAGATACGCAGTATTTT. As protein: CSLSGGTDTQYF.

This clonotype was counted a few times. CDR3 nucleotides: TGCGCCAGCAGCCAAGTTCGGACAGCTAACTATGGCTACACCTTC. This translates into CASSQVRTANYGYTF. This rearrangement joins TRBV4-3 to TRBJ1-2; the D gene is possibly TRBD1 (6 bases). The CDR3 totals 15 residues. Trimming took off 1 base at V and 0 bases at J, with 9 bases between the two ends. CDR1 is LGHNA and CDR2 is YSLEER in the germline V gene.

This clonotype was observed many times. The chain links TRBV12-3 or TRBV12-4 to TRBJ2-1; 8 bases are shared with TRBD1. CDR3 length: 16 amino acids. Losses at the gene ends were 6 bases for V and 5 bases for J; bases not matched to a gene: 12. The CDR3 DNA reads as TGTGCCAGCAGACGAGACAGGGGAAGAGAACACAATGAGCAGTTCTTC. This encodes CASRRDRGREHNEQFF.

This clonotype was observed a few times. The chain is built from TRBV7-9 and TRBJ2-7; the D gene could be TRBD1 or TRBD2 (5 bases each). The CDR3 is 14 residues long. V dropped 5 bases and J dropped 5 bases, with 16 bases sitting between them. CDR1 and CDR2 (germline): SEHNR, FQNEAQ (reference sequence). In DNA form, the CDR3 reads TGTGCCAGCAGCCCCCCCGCGAGGGGACACGAGCAGTACTTC. Translating gives CASSPPARGHEQYF. Full variable domain (outside the CDR3, taken from reference TRBV7-9 and TRBJ2-7): DTGVSQNPRHKITKRGQNVTFRCDPISEHNRLYWYRQTLGQGPEFLTYFQNEAQLEKSRLLSDRFSAERPKGSFSTLEIQRTEQGDSAMYLCASSPPARGHEQYFGPGTRLTVT.